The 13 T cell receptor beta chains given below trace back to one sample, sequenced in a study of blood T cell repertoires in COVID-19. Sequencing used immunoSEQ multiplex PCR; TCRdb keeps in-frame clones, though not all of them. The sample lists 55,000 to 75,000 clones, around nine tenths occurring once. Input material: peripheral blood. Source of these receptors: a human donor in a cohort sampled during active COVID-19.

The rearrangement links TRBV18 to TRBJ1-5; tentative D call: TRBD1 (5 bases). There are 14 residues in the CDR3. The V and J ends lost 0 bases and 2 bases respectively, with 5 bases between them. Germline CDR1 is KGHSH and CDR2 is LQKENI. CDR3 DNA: TGTGCCAGCTCACCACCAGGGGGCAATCAGCCCCAGCATTTT. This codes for CASSPPGGNQPQHF.

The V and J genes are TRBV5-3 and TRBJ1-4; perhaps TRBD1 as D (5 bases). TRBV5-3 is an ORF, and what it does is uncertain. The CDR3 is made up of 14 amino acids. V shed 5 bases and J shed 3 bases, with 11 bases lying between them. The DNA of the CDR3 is TGTGCCAGAAGGGAGGGGCCTCCTAATGAAAAACTGTTTTTT. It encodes CARREGPPNEKLFF.

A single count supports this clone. The CDR3 sequence is CASSFRGTVEAFF. CDR3 bases: TGTGCCAGCAGCTTCAGGGGGACGGTAGAAGCTTTCTTT. The gene calls are TRBV11-2 and TRBJ1-1; 7 bases map to TRBD1. V lost 3 bases, J lost 8 bases, and 6 bases stayed unmatched. This CDR3 contains 13 residues. The germline gives CDR1 SGHAT, CDR2 FQNNGV.

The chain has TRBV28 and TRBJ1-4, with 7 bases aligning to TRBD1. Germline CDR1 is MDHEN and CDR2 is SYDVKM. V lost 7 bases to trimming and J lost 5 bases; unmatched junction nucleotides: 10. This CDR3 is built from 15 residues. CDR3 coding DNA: TGTGCCAGCAAACCACCGGGACAGATCAATGAAAAACTGTTTTTT. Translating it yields CASKPPGQINEKLFF.

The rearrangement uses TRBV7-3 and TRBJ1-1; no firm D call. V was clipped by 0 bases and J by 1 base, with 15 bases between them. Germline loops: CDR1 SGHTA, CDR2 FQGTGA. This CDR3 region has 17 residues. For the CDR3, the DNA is TGTGCCAGCAGCTTAACGGGGAAGGTAGGAGGGAACACTGAAGCTTTCTTT. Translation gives CASSLTGKVGGNTEAFF.

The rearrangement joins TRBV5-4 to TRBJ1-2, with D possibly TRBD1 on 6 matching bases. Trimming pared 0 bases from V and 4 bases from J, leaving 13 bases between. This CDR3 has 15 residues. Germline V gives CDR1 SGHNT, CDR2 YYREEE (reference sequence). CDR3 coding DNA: TGTGCCAGCAGCTTGGTCACAGGGATGGGCTATGGCTACACCTTC. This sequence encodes CASSLVTGMGYGYTF.

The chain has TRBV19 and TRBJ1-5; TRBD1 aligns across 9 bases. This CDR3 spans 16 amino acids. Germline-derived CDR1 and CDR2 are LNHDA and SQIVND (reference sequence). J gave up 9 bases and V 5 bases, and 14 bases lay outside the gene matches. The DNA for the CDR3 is TGTGCCAGTAGTGACACACAGGGGGCGACTGCCAGGCCCCAGCATTTT. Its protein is CASSDTQGATARPQHF.

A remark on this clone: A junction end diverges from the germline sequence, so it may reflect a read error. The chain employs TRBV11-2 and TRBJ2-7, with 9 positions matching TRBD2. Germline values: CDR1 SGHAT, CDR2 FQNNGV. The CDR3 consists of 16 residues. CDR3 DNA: TGTGCCAGCAGCCCAGGGAGGCGGGGGGGCTCCCACGAGCAGTACTTC. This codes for CASSPGRRGGSHEQYF.

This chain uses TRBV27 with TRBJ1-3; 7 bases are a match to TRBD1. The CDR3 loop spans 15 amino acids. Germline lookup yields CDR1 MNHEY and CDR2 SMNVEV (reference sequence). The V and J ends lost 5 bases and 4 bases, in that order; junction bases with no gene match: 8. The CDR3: CASSPLTGSGNTIYF. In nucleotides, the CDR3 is TGTGCCAGCAGTCCACTGACAGGGTCAGGAAACACCATATATTTT.

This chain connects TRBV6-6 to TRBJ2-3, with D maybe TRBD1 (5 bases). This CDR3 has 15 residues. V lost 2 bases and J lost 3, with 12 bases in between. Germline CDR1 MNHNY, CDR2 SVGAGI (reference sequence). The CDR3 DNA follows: TGTGCCAGCAGTTACCCCGGACAAGGGACAGATACGCAGTATTTT. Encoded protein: CASSYPGQGTDTQYF.

CDR3 nucleotides: TGTGCCATCAGTGAGGCAGACAGAAAAGGAAGCAATCAGCCCCAGCATTTT. This gives the protein CAISEADRKGSNQPQHF. V and J are TRBV10-3 and TRBJ1-5, with D possibly matching TRBD1 (5 bases). Trimming cost V 2 bases and J 1 base, with 15 bases left between them. The germline gives CDR1 ENHRY, CDR2 SYGVKD. CDR3 length: 17 residues.

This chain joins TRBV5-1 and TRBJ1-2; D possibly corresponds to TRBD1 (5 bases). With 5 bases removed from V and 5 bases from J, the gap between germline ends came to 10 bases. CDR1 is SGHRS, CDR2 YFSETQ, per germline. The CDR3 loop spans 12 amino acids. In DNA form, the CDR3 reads TGCGCCAGCAGGCAGGGCGAATATGGCTACACCTTC. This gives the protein CASRQGEYGYTF. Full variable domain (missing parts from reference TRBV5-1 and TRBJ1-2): KAGVTQTPRYLIKTRGQQVTLSCSPISGHRSVSWYQQTPGQGLQFLFEYFSETQRNKGNFPGRFSGRQFSNSRSEMNVSTLELGDSALYLCASRQGEYGYTFGSGTRLTVV.

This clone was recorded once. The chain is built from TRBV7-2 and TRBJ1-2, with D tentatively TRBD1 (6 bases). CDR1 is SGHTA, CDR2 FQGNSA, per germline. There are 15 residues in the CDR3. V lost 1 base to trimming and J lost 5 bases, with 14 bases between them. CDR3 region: CASSLESGEGYGYTF. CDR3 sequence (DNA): TGTGCCAGCAGCTTAGAGTCAGGGGAGGGGTATGGCTACACCTTC.